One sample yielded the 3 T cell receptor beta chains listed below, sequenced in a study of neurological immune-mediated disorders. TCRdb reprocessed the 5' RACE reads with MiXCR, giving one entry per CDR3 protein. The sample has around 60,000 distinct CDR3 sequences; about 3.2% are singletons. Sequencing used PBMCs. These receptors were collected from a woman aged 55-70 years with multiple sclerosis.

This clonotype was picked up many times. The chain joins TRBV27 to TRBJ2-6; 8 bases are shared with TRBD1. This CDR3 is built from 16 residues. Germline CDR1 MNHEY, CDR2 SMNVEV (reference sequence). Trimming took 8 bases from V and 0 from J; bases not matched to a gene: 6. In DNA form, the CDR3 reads TGTGCCAGCTCAGGACAGGGAGTCTCTGGGGCCAACGTCCTGACTTTC. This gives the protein CASSGQGVSGANVLTF.

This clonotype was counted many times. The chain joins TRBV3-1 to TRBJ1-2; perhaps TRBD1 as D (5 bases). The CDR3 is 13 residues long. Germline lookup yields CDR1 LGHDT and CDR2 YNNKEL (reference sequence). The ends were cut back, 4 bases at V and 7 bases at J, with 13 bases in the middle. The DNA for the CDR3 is TGTGCCAGCAGCCCGGGGGGGATTGGTGGCTACACCTTC. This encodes CASSPGGIGGYTF.

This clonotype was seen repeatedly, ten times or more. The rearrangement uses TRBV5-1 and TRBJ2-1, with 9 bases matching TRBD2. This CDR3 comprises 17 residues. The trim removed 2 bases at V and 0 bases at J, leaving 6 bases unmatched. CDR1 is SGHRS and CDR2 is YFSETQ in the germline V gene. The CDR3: CASSFTVAGVSYNEQFF. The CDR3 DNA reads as TGCGCCAGCAGCTTCACGGTAGCGGGAGTCTCCTACAATGAGCAGTTCTTC.